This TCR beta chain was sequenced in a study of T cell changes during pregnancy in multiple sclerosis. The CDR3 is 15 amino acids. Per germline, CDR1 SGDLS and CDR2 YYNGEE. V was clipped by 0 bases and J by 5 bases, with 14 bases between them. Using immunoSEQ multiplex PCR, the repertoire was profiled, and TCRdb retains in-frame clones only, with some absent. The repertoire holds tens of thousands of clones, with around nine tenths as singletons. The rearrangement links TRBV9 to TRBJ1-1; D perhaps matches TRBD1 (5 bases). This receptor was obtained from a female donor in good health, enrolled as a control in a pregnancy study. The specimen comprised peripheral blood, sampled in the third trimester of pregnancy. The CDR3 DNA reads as TGTGCCAGCAGCGTAGAAGACAGAACGGGTACTGAAGCTTTCTTT. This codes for CASSVEDRTGTEAFF.